This T cell receptor beta chain was identified during a study of blood T cell repertoires in COVID-19. Unmatched junction bases numbered 3, after V lost 3 bases and J lost 8 bases. Germline assignment: CDR1 SGHTA and CDR2 FQGNSA. CDR3 length equals 14 residues. TCRdb keeps only in-frame clones here, not all; method: immunoSEQ multiplex PCR. The sample has around 260,000 clones; 85% to 90% are singletons. The receptor's source is a man aged 25-45 years with acute or convalescent COVID-19. This sequence joins TRBV7-2 and TRBJ2-1; 11 nucleotides agree with TRBD2. Sequencing input: peripheral blood. The CDR3 DNA reads as TGTGCCAGCAGCTTTAGCGGGAGGGAGGATGAGCAGTTCTTC. The encoded protein is CASSFSGREDEQFF. Full variable domain (missing parts from reference TRBV7-2 and TRBJ2-1): GAGVSQSPSNKVTEKGKDVELRCDPISGHTALYWYRQSLGQGLEFLIYFQGNSAPDKSGLPSDRFSAERTGGSVSTLTIQRTQQEDSAVYLCASSFSGREDEQFFGPGTRLTVL.